These T cell receptor beta chains were read from a single sample in a study of blood T cell repertoires in COVID-19. Here immunoSEQ multiplex PCR was the method, and the copy in TCRdb shows in-frame clones only, minus some. Of around 130,000 clones in the sample, 75% to 80% were seen once. Sequences were obtained from peripheral blood. These receptors originate from a human donor in a cohort sampled during active COVID-19. Both conserved end residues are part of each CDR3. A D gene is named only where the DNA matches it firmly. Where a row states a size, it is once, few, many or the class of an expanded clone; other rows omit it.

-,TRBJ2-1,few,TRBV11-2,CASSPRSNNEQFF,TGTGCCAGCAGCCCTAGGAGCAACAATGAGCAGTTCTTC
-,TRBJ2-7,-,TRBV5-6,CASSLARVEQYF,TGTGCCAGCAGCTTGGCCCGGGTCGAGCAGTACTTC
TRBD2,TRBJ2-7,once,TRBV4-2,CASSQSGKGYEQYF,TGTGCCAGCAGCCAAAGCGGGAAGGGCTACGAGCAGTACTTC
TRBD1,TRBJ2-3,-,TRBV11-2,CASSKGTGWSDTQYF,TGTGCCAGCAGCAAAGGGACAGGGTGGTCGGATACGCAGTATTTT
TRBD2,TRBJ2-7,-,TRBV7-9,CASSRTSGRAFEQYF,TGTGCCAGCAGCCGGACTAGCGGGAGGGCCTTCGAGCAGTACTTC
TRBD2,TRBJ2-1,-,TRBV7-9,CASSPGLAGGSSYNEQFF,TGTGCCAGCAGCCCGGGACTAGCGGGGGGGAGCTCCTACAATGAGCAGTTCTTC
-,TRBJ1-1,-,TRBV27,CASSRGVGTEAFF,TGTGCCAGCAGTAGAGGAGTCGGCACTGAAGCTTTCTTT
-,TRBJ2-1,-,TRBV15,CATSRPTGSPSEQFF,TGTGCCACCAGCAGACCAACAGGGTCCCCAAGTGAGCAGTTCTTC
TRBD2,TRBJ2-7,-,TRBV11-2,CASSLDGTSTSYEQYF,TGTGCCAGCAGCTTAGATGGGACTAGCACATCCTACGAGCAGTACTTC
TRBD1,TRBJ2-7,-,TRBV27,CASWSGTGPPYEQYF,TGTGCCAGCTGGTCCGGGACAGGGCCTCCCTACGAGCAGTACTTC
TRBD1,TRBJ2-7,-,TRBV7-8,CASAQQPRGQGQYF,TGTGCCAGCGCCCAACAACCCAGGGGGCAGGGGCAGTACTTC
TRBD1,TRBJ2-7,-,TRBV10-2,CASREDRGPQGEQYF,TGCGCCAGCCGGGAGGACAGGGGGCCTCAGGGGGAGCAGTACTTC
TRBD1,TRBJ2-1,-,TRBV24-1,CATSDPGDRAYNEQFF,TGTGCCACCAGTGATCCGGGGGACAGGGCCTACAATGAGCAGTTCTTC
TRBD1,TRBJ2-7,-,TRBV11-3,CASSLEGQGRYEQYF,TGTGCCAGCAGCTTGGAGGGACAGGGTAGGTACGAGCAGTACTTC
-,TRBJ1-2,-,TRBV19,CASSYRGNYGYTF,TGTGCCAGTAGTTATCGGGGTAACTATGGCTACACCTTC
-,TRBJ1-1,-,TRBV28,CASSLTWGSFWTEAFF,TGTGCCAGCAGTTTGACCTGGGGCAGCTTCTGGACTGAAGCTTTCTTT
-,TRBJ2-6,-,TRBV21-1,CASSPEAGLSGANVLTF,TGTGCCAGCAGCCCCGAAGCAGGGCTCTCTGGGGCCAACGTCCTGACTTTC
-,TRBJ2-6,-,TRBV28,CASKSEPVPGANVLTF,TGTGCCAGCAAGTCTGAGCCCGTGCCCGGGGCCAACGTCCTGACTTTC
-,TRBJ1-6,few,TRBV5-5,CASSPGNSPLHF,TGTGCCAGCAGCCCGGGGAATTCACCCCTCCACTTT
TRBD1,TRBJ1-1,few,TRBV10-3,CATGTGDLNTEAFF,TGTGCCACCGGGACAGGCGATTTGAACACTGAAGCTTTCTTT
-,TRBJ2-7,-,TRBV5-1,CASSLVSSYEQYF,TGCGCCAGCAGCTTGGTCAGCTCCTACGAGCAGTACTTC
TRBD1,TRBJ2-5,-,TRBV7-9,CASSFWDRGKETQYF,TGTGCCAGCAGCTTCTGGGACAGGGGAAAAGAGACCCAGTACTTC
-,TRBJ2-7,-,TRBV7-9,CASSPETYEQYF,TGTGCCAGCAGCCCCGAGACCTACGAGCAGTACTTC
TRBD1,TRBJ1-6,-,TRBV28,CASSPYAGTGGASYNSPLHF,TGTGCCAGCAGCCCTTATGCCGGGACAGGGGGCGCGTCCTATAATTCACCCCTCCACTTT
TRBD2,TRBJ2-7,-,TRBV27,CASSLGGYEQYF,TGTGCCAGCAGTCTCGGGGGGTACGAGCAGTACTTC
-,TRBJ1-5,-,TRBV28,CASRVLASGLPQHF,TGTGCCAGCAGGGTCTTGGCTTCAGGGCTGCCCCAGCATTTT
TRBD1,TRBJ2-7,-,TRBV6-5,CASSRGLGSYEQYF,TGTGCCAGCAGCAGGGGGCTCGGCTCCTACGAGCAGTACTTC
TRBD2,TRBJ2-5,-,TRBV5-1,CASSLGLAVEETQYF,TGCGCCAGCAGCTTGGGACTAGCGGTGGAAGAGACCCAGTACTTC
-,TRBJ1-2,-,TRBV3-1/TRBV3-2,CASSHLSEGYTF,TGTGCCAGCAGCCACCTTAGTGAAGGCTACACCTTC
TRBD2,TRBJ2-1,-,TRBV14,CASSQDFGLAGGEEQFF,TGTGCCAGCAGCCAAGATTTCGGTCTAGCGGGAGGAGAGGAGCAGTTCTTC
TRBD1,TRBJ1-2,-,TRBV4-1,CASSQALGQGDYGYTF,TGCGCCAGCAGCCAGGCTCTAGGACAGGGGGACTATGGCTACACCTTC
-,TRBJ2-5,few,TRBV7-7,CASSLGDLGQETQYF,TGTGCTAGCAGCTTAGGGGACTTAGGCCAAGAGACCCAGTACTTC
-,TRBJ2-6,-,TRBV6-4,CASSDAGGSGANVLTF,TGTGCCAGCAGTGACGCAGGGGGGTCGGGGGCCAACGTCCTGACTTTC
-,TRBJ2-7,-,TRBV27,CASSSRGYEQYF,TGTGCCAGCAGTTCCAGGGGCTACGAGCAGTACTTC